These 26 T cell receptor beta chains originate from one sample sequenced in a study of blood T cell repertoires in COVID-19. Clones were read by immunoSEQ multiplex PCR, and TCRdb kept only the in-frame ones, dropping some. There are around 150,000 clones in the sample; roughly 80% occur only once, and approximately 7% lies in the top ten. Sequencing input: peripheral blood. The receptors were sampled from a middle-aged woman with COVID-19, enrolled during active disease.

The V gene is TRBV27, the J gene TRBJ2-1; 14 bases map to TRBD2. The V and J ends lost 4 bases and 7 bases, in that order; junction bases with no gene match: 3. The germline CDR1 and CDR2 sequences are MNHEY and SMNVEV (reference sequence). The CDR3 runs 15 residues. CDR3 sequence reads: CASSSTSGGANEQFF. The DNA for the CDR3 is TGTGCCAGCAGTTCGACTAGCGGGGGGGCAAATGAGCAGTTCTTC.

This clone was seen once. The V gene is TRBV5-5, the J gene TRBJ2-1; weak D call: TRBD2 (6 bases). V was trimmed by 6 bases and J by 2 bases, leaving 12 bases between them. Germline-derived CDR1 and CDR2 are SGHKS and YYEKEE (reference sequence). CDR3 length: 14 residues. CDR3 residues: CASTLGGTYNEQFF. CDR3 sequence (DNA): TGTGCCAGCACCCTTGGGGGGACCTACAATGAGCAGTTCTTC.

The V gene is TRBV5-4, the J gene TRBJ2-3; 8 positions agree with TRBD2. After removal of 1 base from V and 3 bases from J, the junction contained 4 bases not matched to a gene. CDR1 SGHNT and CDR2 YYREEE come from the germline V gene (reference sequence). CDR3 length: 15 residues. CDR3 region: CASSLSAGGTDTQYF. Written as DNA, the CDR3 is TGTGCCAGCAGCTTGTCTGCGGGGGGTACAGATACGCAGTATTTT.

This clone was detected once. The chain carries TRBV5-4 and TRBJ1-2; D is undetermined. This CDR3 has 13 amino acids. Germline CDR1 reads SGHNT; CDR2 reads YYREEE (reference sequence). V was pared by 0 bases and J by 5 bases, with 8 bases between. Here the CDR3 DNA reads TGTGCCAGCAGCTTGGTAGCAGAGTATGGCTACACCTTC. Protein sequence: CASSLVAEYGYTF.

The chain employs TRBV20-1 and TRBJ2-3; perhaps TRBD2 as D (6 bases). Germline loops: CDR1 DFQATT, CDR2 SNEGSKA (reference sequence). This CDR3 has 15 residues. Trimming stripped 3 bases from V and 0 bases from J, with 13 bases between. As DNA, the CDR3 is TGCAGTGCTAGTATGGTGGGGACTAGCACAGATACGCAGTATTTT. This codes for CSASMVGTSTDTQYF.

V usage is TRBV19 and J usage is TRBJ1-2; TRBD1 matches 9 bases. The CDR3 is made up of 15 amino acids. CDR1 and CDR2 from the germline V gene are LNHDA and SQIVND (reference sequence). Germline trimming cut 1 base from V and 5 bases from J; bases unmatched to any gene: 5. CDR3 region: CASSIVGTGNYGYTF. CDR3 sequence (DNA): TGTGCCAGTAGTATAGTCGGGACAGGGAATTATGGCTACACCTTC.

This chain uses TRBV5-4 with TRBJ1-4; 10 bases fit TRBD1. Germline V CDR1 and CDR2: SGHNT, YYREEE (reference sequence). The CDR3 totals 17 residues. J was trimmed by 5 bases and V by 4 bases; bases with no gene match: 11. Here the CDR3 DNA reads TGTGCCAGCAGCCAGGACAGGGGGGTAGGAAGGAATGAAAAACTGTTTTTT. This encodes CASSQDRGVGRNEKLFF.

The chain links TRBV4-1 to TRBJ2-3; no firm D call. V was trimmed by 0 bases and J by 7 bases, leaving 20 bases between them. There are 17 residues in the CDR3. Germline CDR1 is MGHRA and CDR2 is YSYEKL. The CDR3 reads CASSQERRWYPSYTQYF. The CDR3 DNA reads TGCGCCAGCAGCCAAGAGCGCAGGTGGTATCCCTCTTATACGCAGTATTTT.

The rearrangement links TRBV11-3 to TRBJ2-1, with D perhaps TRBD1 (5 bases). Trimming shortened V by 0 bases and J by 2 bases, and 14 bases separated the two germline ends. CDR3 size: 17 residues. Germline V gives CDR1 SGHNT, CDR2 YENEEA. For the CDR3, the DNA is TGTGCCAGCAGCTTAGATCCGTCCCGACAGCCCTACAATGAGCAGTTCTTC. Protein product: CASSLDPSRQPYNEQFF.

In this sample, this clone turned up once. The chain uses TRBV5-1 and TRBJ2-7; the match to TRBD1 covers 7 bases. Per germline, CDR1 SGHRS and CDR2 YFSETQ. V lost 4 bases and J lost 3; bases outside the gene matches: 4. The CDR3 length is 13 residues. The CDR3 DNA follows: TGCGCCAGCAGCGTGACAGGGAACTACGAGCAGTACTTC. This encodes CASSVTGNYEQYF.

The chain combines TRBV18 with TRBJ2-3; 7 bases agree with TRBD1. Trimming at V came to 3 bases and at J to 0 bases, leaving 6 bases not matched to a gene. Germline CDR1 is KGHSH and CDR2 is LQKENI. This CDR3 comprises 16 residues. The CDR3 reads CASSPRTGASTDTQYF. CDR3 nucleotide sequence: TGTGCCAGCTCACCGAGGACAGGAGCTAGCACAGATACGCAGTATTTT. Full variable domain (outside the CDR3, taken from reference TRBV18 and TRBJ2-3): NAGVMQNPRHLVRRRGQEARLRCSPMKGHSHVYWYRQLPEEGLKFMVYLQKENIIDESGMPKERFSAEFPKEGPSILRIQQVVRGDSAAYFCASSPRTGASTDTQYFGPGTRLTVL.

This clone has only one observation. This sequence joins TRBV6-5 and TRBJ1-6; tentatively, D is TRBD1 (6 bases). Trimming stripped 7 bases from V and 4 bases from J, with 8 bases between. Germline V CDR1 and CDR2: MNHEY, SVGAGI. CDR3 length: 13 residues. The CDR3 sequence is CASNRVYNSPLHF. For the CDR3, the DNA is TGTGCCAGCAACAGGGTTTATAATTCACCCCTCCACTTT.

The V and J genes are TRBV19 and TRBJ1-5, with TRBD1 matching over 9 bases. Trimming took 7 bases from V and 1 from J; bases not matched to a gene: 5. The CDR3 sequence is 15 residues long. Germline loops: CDR1 LNHDA, CDR2 SQIVND (reference sequence). In nucleotides, the CDR3 is TGTGCCAGTAAGGTAACAGGGGGCAGCAATCAGCCCCAGCATTTT. Translating gives CASKVTGGSNQPQHF.

This clone showed up just once. V usage is TRBV5-6 and J usage is TRBJ1-6; 10 positions match TRBD1. CDR1 SGHDT and CDR2 YYEEEE come from the germline V gene. The CDR3 has 15 amino acids. The trim removed 4 bases at V and 15 bases at J, leaving 13 bases unmatched. The CDR3 region is CASSTIRKTGGLLHF. The CDR3 coding sequence is TGTGCCAGCAGCACGATAAGGAAGACAGGGGGCCTCCTCCACTTT.

V usage is TRBV7-8 and J usage is TRBJ2-7; 11 positions match TRBD2. Germline-derived CDR1 and CDR2 are SGHVS and FQNEAQ. The CDR3 consists of 16 residues. After removal of 1 base from V and 6 bases from J, the junction contained 8 bases not matched to a gene. This chain's CDR3 is CASSLVVTSGNPEQYF. The CDR3 coding sequence is TGTGCCAGCAGCTTAGTCGTGACTAGCGGGAATCCCGAGCAGTACTTC.

V gene TRBV7-8 combines with J gene TRBJ1-1, with a possible D match to TRBD1 (6 bases). This CDR3 has 14 amino acids. The germline gives CDR1 SGHVS, CDR2 FQNEAQ. Trimming stripped 3 bases from V and 1 base from J, with 9 bases between. CDR3 sequence (DNA): TGTGCCAGCAGCTTTGGGACACCGAACACTGAAGCTTTCTTT. It encodes CASSFGTPNTEAFF.

The chain has TRBV5-4 and TRBJ2-1; D possibly corresponds to TRBD2 (5 bases). CDR1 SGHNT and CDR2 YYREEE come from the germline V gene (reference sequence). This CDR3 spans 13 amino acids. Trimming removed 9 bases at V and 4 bases at J, with 14 bases between. The CDR3 reads CATNREVYNEQFF. For the CDR3, the DNA is TGTGCCACCAATCGGGAAGTTTACAATGAGCAGTTCTTC.

This clone was detected many times. V is TRBV3-1 (or the pseudogene TRBV3-2) and J is TRBJ2-5, with TRBD2 as a possible D gene (5 bases). Germline V gene lookup returns CDR1 LGHDT and CDR2 YNNKEL (reference sequence). There are 13 residues in the CDR3. The germline V and J ends were trimmed by 6 bases and 7 bases, with 15 bases remaining between them. Here the CDR3 DNA reads TGTGCCAGCAGACCCAGCGGCTCAGGGACCCAGTACTTC. This codes for CASRPSGSGTQYF.

The chain carries TRBV4-2 and TRBJ1-2; TRBD1 aligns across 9 bases. J gave up 2 bases and V 4 bases, and 11 bases lay outside the gene matches. Germline CDR1 reads LGHNA; CDR2 reads YNFKEQ. CDR3 length equals 17 residues. The CDR3: CASSLDRNRGRNYGYTF. CDR3 sequence (DNA): TGTGCCAGCAGCCTTGACCGTAACAGGGGGCGCAACTATGGCTACACCTTC.

The V and J genes are TRBV30 and TRBJ2-3, with a weak D call TRBD1 (8 bases). CDR3 length equals 15 residues. Germline CDR1 reads GTSNPN; CDR2 reads SVGIG (reference sequence). V lost 4 bases and J 0 bases, leaving 14 bases between the germline ends. Here the CDR3 reads CAWNRGGPSTDTQYF. The CDR3 region has the DNA TGTGCCTGGAACAGGGGGGGACCTAGCACAGATACGCAGTATTTT.

V gene TRBV5-1 combines with J gene TRBJ1-4; 8 positions agree with TRBD1. V lost 5 bases to trimming and J lost 3 bases; unmatched junction nucleotides: 9. Germline CDR1 and CDR2: SGHRS and YFSETQ. This CDR3 spans 16 amino acids. CDR3 DNA sequence: TGCGCCAGCAGAGAAGACAGGGGCACGGCTAATGAAAAACTGTTTTTT. The encoded protein is CASREDRGTANEKLFF. Supplemented by reference TRBV5-1 and TRBJ1-4, the full variable domain reads KAGVTQTPRYLIKTRGQQVTLSCSPISGHRSVSWYQQTPGQGLQFLFEYFSETQRNKGNFPGRFSGRQFSNSRSEMNVSTLELGDSALYLCASREDRGTANEKLFFGSGTQLSVL.

The chain links TRBV2 to TRBJ2-7, with D unresolved. Trimming removed 10 bases at V and 0 bases at J, with 10 bases between. Germline V gene lookup returns CDR1 SNHLY and CDR2 FYNNEI. This CDR3 spans 12 amino acids. The CDR3 loop is CANQRFSYEQYV. CDR3 nucleotides: TGTGCCAACCAGAGGTTCTCCTACGAGCAGTACGTC.

The V and J genes are TRBV5-1 and TRBJ2-5; 7 bases are a match to TRBD2. Germline CDR1 reads SGHRS; CDR2 reads YFSETQ. J was trimmed by 4 bases and V by 1 base; bases with no gene match: 7. The CDR3 consists of 15 residues. CDR3 sequence: CASSLSGKGLETQYF. As DNA, the CDR3 is TGCGCCAGCAGCTTGAGCGGGAAGGGTTTAGAGACCCAGTACTTC.

This clone appeared a few times. The chain joins TRBV5-5 to TRBJ2-2; 8 nucleotides match TRBD2. CDR1 SGHKS and CDR2 YYEKEE come from the germline V gene (reference sequence). The CDR3 is made up of 16 amino acids. V was pared by 0 bases and J by 0 bases, with 1 base of the junction left unmatched. CDR3: CASSLVAGTNTGELFF. The CDR3 DNA is TGTGCCAGCAGCTTGGTAGCGGGAACGAACACCGGGGAGCTGTTTTTT.

The chain joins TRBV15 to TRBJ1-3; TRBD1 might be the D (6 bases). V was shortened by 2 bases and J by 4 bases, with 15 bases between the two germline ends. This CDR3 region has 16 residues. Germline CDR1 is LNHNV and CDR2 is YYDKDF (reference sequence). The DNA for the CDR3 is TGTGCCACCAGCAGAACTACAGGGTCGGAAGGAAACACCATATATTTT. Translating gives CATSRTTGSEGNTIYF.

This clone was observed once. The chain recombines TRBV12-1 with TRBJ2-2; the table's D call TRBD2 went unverified against the DNA. TRBV12-1 is assigned pseudogene status. The CDR3 is made up of 12 amino acids. The CDR3: CASNWRGGELFF. The CDR3, as DNA: TGTGCCAGCAATTGGCGGGGGGGGGAGCTGTTTTTT.